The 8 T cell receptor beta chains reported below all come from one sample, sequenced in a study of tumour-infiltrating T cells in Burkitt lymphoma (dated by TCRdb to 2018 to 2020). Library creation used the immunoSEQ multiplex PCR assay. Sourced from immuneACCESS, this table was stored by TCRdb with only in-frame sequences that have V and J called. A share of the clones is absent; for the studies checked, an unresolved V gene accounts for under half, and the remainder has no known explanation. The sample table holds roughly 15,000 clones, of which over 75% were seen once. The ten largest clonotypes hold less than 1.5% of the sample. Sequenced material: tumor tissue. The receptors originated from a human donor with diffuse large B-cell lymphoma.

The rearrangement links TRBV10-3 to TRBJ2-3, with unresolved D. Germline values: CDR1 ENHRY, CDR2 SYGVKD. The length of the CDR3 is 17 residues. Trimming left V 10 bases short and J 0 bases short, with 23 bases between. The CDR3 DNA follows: TGTGCCACGCACTCCGTTGCTTTGGCCTCTAGCACAGATACGCAGTATTTT. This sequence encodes CATHSVALASSTDTQYF.

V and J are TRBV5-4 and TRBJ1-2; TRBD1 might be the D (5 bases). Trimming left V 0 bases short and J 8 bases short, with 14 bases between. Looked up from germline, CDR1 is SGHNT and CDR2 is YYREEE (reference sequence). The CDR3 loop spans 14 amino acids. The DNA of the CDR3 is TGTGCCAGCAGCTTGGAGGGGCAGGTCGGGGGCTACACCTTC. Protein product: CASSLEGQVGGYTF.

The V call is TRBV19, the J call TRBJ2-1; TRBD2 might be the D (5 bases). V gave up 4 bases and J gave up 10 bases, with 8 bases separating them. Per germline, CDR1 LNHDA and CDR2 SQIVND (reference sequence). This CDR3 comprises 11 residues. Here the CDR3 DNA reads TGTGCCAGTAGTAGGGAGTACGAGCAGTTCTTC. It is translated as CASSREYEQFF.

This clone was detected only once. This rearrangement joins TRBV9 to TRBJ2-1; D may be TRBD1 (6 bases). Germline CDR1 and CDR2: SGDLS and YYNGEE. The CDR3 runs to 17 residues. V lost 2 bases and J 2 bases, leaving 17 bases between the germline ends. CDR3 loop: CASSVNHRVDAYNEQFF. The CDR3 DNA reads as TGTGCCAGCAGCGTCAACCACAGGGTCGATGCCTACAATGAGCAGTTCTTC. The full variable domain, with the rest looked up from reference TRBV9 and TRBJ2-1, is DSGVTQTPKHLITATGQRVTLRCSPRSGDLSVYWYQQSLDQGLQFLIQYYNGEERAKGNILERFSAQQFPDLHSELNLSSLELGDSALYFCASSVNHRVDAYNEQFFGPGTRLTVL.

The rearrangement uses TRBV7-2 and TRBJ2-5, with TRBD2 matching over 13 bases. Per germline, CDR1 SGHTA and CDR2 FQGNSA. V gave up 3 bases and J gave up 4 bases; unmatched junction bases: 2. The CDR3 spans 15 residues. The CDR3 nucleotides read TGTGCCAGCAGCTTCGGACTAGCGGGAGCAGAGACCCAGTACTTC. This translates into CASSFGLAGAETQYF.

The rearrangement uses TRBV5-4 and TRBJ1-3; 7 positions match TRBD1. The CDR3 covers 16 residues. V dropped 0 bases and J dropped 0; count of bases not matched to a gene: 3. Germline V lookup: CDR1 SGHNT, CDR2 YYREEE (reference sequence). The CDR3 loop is CASSLAGGFSGNTIYF. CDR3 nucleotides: TGTGCCAGCAGCTTGGCAGGGGGGTTCTCTGGAAACACCATATATTTT.

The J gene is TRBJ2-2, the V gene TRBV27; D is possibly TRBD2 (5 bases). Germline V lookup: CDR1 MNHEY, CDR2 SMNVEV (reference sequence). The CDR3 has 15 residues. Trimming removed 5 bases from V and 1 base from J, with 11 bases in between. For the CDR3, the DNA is TGTGCCAGCAGTAAACCCGGACTGAACACCGGGGAGCTGTTTTTT. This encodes CASSKPGLNTGELFF.

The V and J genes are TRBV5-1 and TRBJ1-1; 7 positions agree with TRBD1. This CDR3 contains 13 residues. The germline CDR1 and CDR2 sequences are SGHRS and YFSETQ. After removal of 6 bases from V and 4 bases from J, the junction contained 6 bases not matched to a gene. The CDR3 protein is CASTNRGGTEAFF. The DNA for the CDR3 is TGCGCCAGCACGAACAGGGGAGGCACTGAAGCTTTCTTT.